This T cell receptor (beta chain) was obtained from a study of T cell changes during pregnancy in multiple sclerosis (dated by TCRdb to between 2019 and 2020). Context from the whole study: The study looked at changes in the T cell repertoire across pregnancy in women with multiple sclerosis.

About this clone itself: This receptor's antigen is unknown. No qualities accompany the bases; no much larger clone lies one base away.

The library was generated by the immunoSEQ multiplex PCR assay. Drawn from immuneACCESS, this table holds only the in-frame rearrangements with V and J called that TCRdb kept. Clones are partly lost; checked studies trace under half to an unresolved V gene and leave the rest unexplained. The sample table holds around 70,000 clones, of which just under 95% were seen once. The ten largest clones add up to around 3.5% of the sample. The germline V gene specifies SGHVS as CDR1 and FQNEAQ as CDR2. For this chain, trimming is 2 bases at the V end and 6 bases at the J end, and the number of junction bases without a gene match is 13. The CDR3 runs 18 residues from the cysteine to the phenylalanine. The only DNA kept is the CDR3, 54 bases in frame from the first base.

The sequencing here drew on peripheral blood, taken after pregnancy. This clonotype was obtained from a female donor in good health, enrolled as a control in a pregnancy study. Here the chain combines TRBV7-8 and TRBJ2-1, with TRBD2 identical over 10 junction bases. The CDR3 is CASSLSVAAGGPINEQFF. The DNA sequence is given as TGTGCCAGCAGCTTAAGCGTCGCAGCGGGGGGGCCGATCAATGAGCAGTTCTTC.